The clone carrying this T cell receptor (beta chain) was counted a single time. The CDR3 length is 14 residues. J was trimmed by 6 bases and V by 6 bases; bases with no gene match: 10. Germline assignment: CDR1 SGHTA and CDR2 FQGNSA. These data come from a study of T cell changes during pregnancy in multiple sclerosis. Profiled with immunoSEQ multiplex PCR; TCRdb holds only in-frame clones, not every one. The table lists tens of thousands of clones, 90% of them singletons. J is TRBJ1-1 and V is TRBV7-2; the match to TRBD1 covers 7 bases. The sequence was collected from a female donor with multiple sclerosis, enrolled in a pregnancy study. The material was CD8+ T cells from peripheral blood mononuclear cells, obtained before pregnancy. In DNA, the CDR3 is TGTGCCAGCAGTTCCGGGACAGCCTTTTCTGAAGCTTTCTTT. Translation: CASSSGTAFSEAFF.